These 20 T cell receptor beta chains share one sample of origin, sequenced in a study of CD8+ T cells in alopecia areata. cDNA reverse transcribed from extracted RNA served as the sequencing template. Clones were sequenced by immunoSEQ multiplex PCR, and TCRdb holds only the in-frame ones, with some missing. The sample has roughly 250,000 clones, roughly 60% seen once. Treatment described: oral pan-JAK inhibitor, 5-10 mg twice daily. Sequenced here: CD4+ T cells sorted from blood, sampled around week 54, from a patient treated with tofacitinib. These receptors were obtained from a human donor with alopecia areata.

The chain couples TRBV6-5 to TRBJ2-1, with D perhaps TRBD1 (6 bases). The V and J ends lost 10 bases and 5 bases respectively, with 15 bases between them. The CDR3 consists of 13 residues. Germline assignment: CDR1 MNHEY and CDR2 SVGAGI. DNA for the CDR3: TGTGCCACTTCTCAGGGGTACAACAATGAGCAGTTCTTC. Its translation is CATSQGYNNEQFF.

This clone was seen only a few times. This chain links TRBV13 with TRBJ2-3; D not certain. V shed 8 bases and J shed 5 bases, with 14 bases lying between them. CDR3 length equals 13 residues. CDR1 and CDR2 from the germline V gene are PRHDT and FYEKMQ (reference sequence). Here the CDR3 DNA reads TGTGCCAGCTTACTAAGGGCAGGAGATACGCAGTATTTT. It translates to CASLLRAGDTQYF.

This rearrangement joins TRBV20-1 to TRBJ2-1; no reliable D call. Per the germline V gene, CDR1 is DFQATT and CDR2 is SNEGSKA (reference sequence). This CDR3 has 11 amino acids. The V end was cut by 5 bases, the J end by 8 bases, with 10 bases between. For the CDR3, the DNA is TGCAGTGCTCCCCAGGCCTATGAGCAGTTCTTC. Protein product: CSAPQAYEQFF.

This clone showed up just a few times. V gene TRBV5-1 combines with J gene TRBJ2-7, with D perhaps matching TRBD1 (6 bases). CDR3 length: 17 residues. The V end lost 4 bases, the J end lost 2 bases, and 22 bases lay between the germline ends. Germline V gene data show CDR1 as SGHRS and CDR2 as YFSETQ. The CDR3 reads CASSRGAGDIYPYEQYF. CDR3 in DNA: TGCGCCAGCAGCCGCGGAGCAGGGGACATTTATCCCTACGAGCAGTACTTC.

This rearrangement joins TRBV30 to TRBJ2-7; 7 bases are a match to TRBD1. This CDR3 spans 13 amino acids. V was clipped by 0 bases and J by 4 bases; unmatched bases: 3. The germline CDR1 and CDR2 sequences are GTSNPN and SVGIG (reference sequence). The CDR3 loop reads CAWSVGGVYEQYF. The CDR3 nucleotides read TGTGCCTGGAGTGTAGGGGGCGTTTACGAGCAGTACTTC.

This clone came up a few times. This chain connects TRBV7-9 to TRBJ2-5; D perhaps matches TRBD1 (6 bases). The V and J ends lost 5 bases and 6 bases respectively, with 22 bases between them. Germline CDR1 and CDR2: SEHNR and FQNEAQ (reference sequence). The CDR3 is 16 residues long. CDR3 protein: CASSPKYREVMKTQYF. As DNA, the CDR3 is TGTGCCAGCAGCCCGAAATACAGGGAAGTAATGAAGACCCAGTACTTC. Using reference TRBV7-9 and TRBJ2-5 for the parts outside the CDR3, the full variable domain is DTGVSQNPRHKITKRGQNVTFRCDPISEHNRLYWYRQTLGQGPEFLTYFQNEAQLEKSRLLSDRFSAERPKGSFSTLEIQRTEQGDSAMYLCASSPKYREVMKTQYFGPGTRLLVL.

This sequence joins TRBV29-1 and TRBJ1-2; 11 bases align to TRBD1. Germline assignment: CDR1 SQVTM and CDR2 ANQGSEA. Unmatched junction bases numbered 4, after V lost 6 bases and J lost 7 bases. This CDR3 has 12 amino acids. CDR3 DNA: TGCAGCGTCGGCGGACAGGGGGCTGGCTACACCTTC. This encodes CSVGGQGAGYTF.

The chain couples TRBV2 to TRBJ2-5; 7 positions agree with TRBD1. J was trimmed by 1 base and V by 6 bases; bases with no gene match: 2. There are 13 residues in the CDR3. The germline gives CDR1 SNHLY, CDR2 FYNNEI. For the CDR3, the DNA is TGTGCCAGCAGCCCAGGGGGCCAAGAGACCCAGTACTTC. The encoded protein is CASSPGGQETQYF.

In this sample, this clone turned up a few times. V usage is TRBV7-2 and J usage is TRBJ1-1; D gene unclear. Trimming took off 3 bases at V and 1 base at J, with 12 bases between the two ends. Germline loops: CDR1 SGHTA, CDR2 FQGNSA. CDR3 length: 15 amino acids. The CDR3 loop is CASSFAQSTNTEAFF. The CDR3 DNA reads as TGTGCCAGCAGCTTCGCCCAAAGCACGAACACTGAAGCTTTCTTT.

This clone was detected a few times. This chain links TRBV27 with TRBJ1-2; TRBD1 aligns across 9 bases. The V and J ends lost 6 bases and 4 bases, in that order; junction bases with no gene match: 6. The CDR3 length is 14 residues. From germline, CDR1 is MNHEY and CDR2 SMNVEV (reference sequence). CDR3 loop: CASSPGQGRYGYTF. The CDR3 DNA reads as TGTGCCAGCAGCCCGGGACAGGGCCGCTATGGCTACACCTTC.

CDR3 loop: CASRGGLNQPQHF. The CDR3 DNA sequence: TGTGCCAGCAGAGGCGGTTTAAATCAGCCCCAGCATTTT. The chain has TRBV2 and TRBJ1-5, with no clear D. V lost 6 bases, J lost 4 bases, and 10 bases lay in between. This CDR3 comprises 13 residues. The germline gives CDR1 SNHLY, CDR2 FYNNEI.

The V call is TRBV7-9, the J call TRBJ2-1; the D gene is possibly TRBD2 (6 bases). Per the germline V gene, CDR1 is SEHNR and CDR2 is FQNEAQ (reference sequence). This CDR3 has 14 amino acids. The germline V and J ends were trimmed by 4 bases and 7 bases, with 14 bases remaining between them. The chain's CDR3 is CASSSLAGINEQFF. The CDR3 DNA sequence: TGTGCCAGCAGCTCCCTGGCGGGGATAAATGAGCAGTTCTTC.

The J gene is TRBJ2-5, the V gene TRBV5-1; 9 nucleotides agree with TRBD2. Trimming took 0 bases from V and 4 from J; bases not matched to a gene: 4. From germline, CDR1 is SGHRS and CDR2 YFSETQ. The CDR3 loop spans 15 amino acids. This CDR3 reads CASSLGLAAGETQYF. In DNA, the CDR3 is TGCGCCAGCAGCTTGGGACTAGCGGCGGGAGAGACCCAGTACTTC.

This clone was picked up a small number of times. The chain recombines TRBV6-5 with TRBJ1-1, with a tentative D call TRBD1 (6 bases). The ends were cut back, 2 bases at V and 4 bases at J, with 11 bases in the middle. CDR1 is MNHEY, CDR2 SVGAGI, per germline. The CDR3 loop spans 14 amino acids. In DNA, the CDR3 is TGTGCCAGCAGTTACACAGGGAGATTCACTGAAGCTTTCTTT. Protein sequence: CASSYTGRFTEAFF.

This clone was found a few times. The V call is TRBV5-1, the J call TRBJ2-1; unclear D gene. The CDR3 sequence is 16 residues long. CDR1 and CDR2 from the germline V gene are SGHRS and YFSETQ. V was clipped by 0 bases and J by 0 bases, with 10 bases between them. Here the CDR3 DNA reads TGCGCCAGCAGCTTGGAAGGCGGCTTCTCCTACAATGAGCAGTTCTTC. Translated: CASSLEGGFSYNEQFF.

The chain couples TRBV29-1 to TRBJ2-5; the D gene is possibly TRBD1 (5 bases). Trimming left V 7 bases short and J 1 base short, with 25 bases between. Germline lookup yields CDR1 SQVTM and CDR2 ANQGSEA. The CDR3 runs 17 residues. The CDR3 reads CSARQKTSPFLQETQYF. The CDR3 DNA reads as TGCAGCGCCCGACAGAAAACCTCGCCCTTCCTCCAAGAGACCCAGTACTTC.

The V call is TRBV7-2, the J call TRBJ2-2, with D possibly called TRBD1 or TRBD2 (5 bases each). The CDR3 covers 13 residues. V lost 5 bases and J 4 bases, leaving 8 bases between the germline ends. From germline, CDR1 is SGHTA and CDR2 FQGNSA. CDR3 region: CASSPRGTGELFF. CDR3 DNA sequence: TGTGCCAGCAGCCCGAGGGGCACCGGGGAGCTGTTTTTT.

CDR3 region: CASSLWQGASGYTF. CDR3 nucleotide sequence: TGTGCCAGCAGCTTGTGGCAGGGGGCGAGTGGCTACACCTTC. The chain is built from TRBV5-6 and TRBJ1-2; the match to TRBD1 covers 8 bases. Trimming removed 1 base from V and 7 bases from J; junction bases left unmatched: 6. The CDR3 runs to 14 residues. The germline CDR1 and CDR2 sequences are SGHDT and YYEEEE. Full variable domain (rest looked up from reference TRBV5-6 and TRBJ1-2): DAGVTQSPTHLIKTRGQQVTLRCSPKSGHDTVSWYQQALGQGPQFIFQYYEEEERQRGNFPDRFSGHQFPNYSSELNVNALLLGDSALYLCASSLWQGASGYTFGSGTRLTVV.

A few counts support this clone. CDR3: CASSLEGRGYGYTF. Written as DNA, the CDR3 is TGTGCCAGCAGTTTGGAAGGGAGGGGCTATGGCTACACCTTC. The rearrangement links TRBV27 to TRBJ1-2, with D possibly TRBD1 on 5 matching bases. This CDR3 region has 14 residues. V lost 3 bases to trimming and J lost 4 bases, with 12 bases between them. Per germline, CDR1 MNHEY and CDR2 SMNVEV (reference sequence).

The rearrangement joins TRBV5-1 to TRBJ2-5, with TRBD2 matching 7 bases. CDR3 length: 13 amino acids. From germline, CDR1 is SGHRS and CDR2 YFSETQ. After removal of 3 bases from V and 3 bases from J, the junction contained 2 bases not matched to a gene. The DNA for the CDR3 is TGCGCCAGCAGCTCTAGCGGAAAAGAGACCCAGTACTTC. It is translated as CASSSSGKETQYF. The complete variable domain, with remaining parts taken from reference TRBV5-1 and TRBJ2-5, reads KAGVTQTPRYLIKTRGQQVTLSCSPISGHRSVSWYQQTPGQGLQFLFEYFSETQRNKGNFPGRFSGRQFSNSRSEMNVSTLELGDSALYLCASSSSGKETQYFGPGTRLLVL.